This T cell receptor beta chain was captured by sequencing in a study of cytomegalovirus exposure and HLA in healthy donors. Broader study findings: Most subjects' HLA-A and HLA-B alleles were reportedly predicted from TCR beta sequences.

The PCR was carried out with 60 Vbeta primers and 13 Jbeta primers. Some clones are missing from TCRdb's copy, which holds only in-frame ones; the method was immunoSEQ multiplex PCR. Found here are some 160,000 clones, over 70% of them singletons; the top ten hold under 1.5%. V was pared by 5 bases and J by 3 bases, with 13 bases between. This CDR3 is built from 14 residues. Per germline, CDR1 MNHNS and CDR2 SASEGT. This clone appeared a single time. No antigen is known for it. The sequencing sample was made of PBMCs. V usage is TRBV6-1 and J usage is TRBJ1-2; the D gene is possibly TRBD1 (6 bases). The receptor was isolated from a man aged 45-65 years in good health and CMV-seropositive. CDR3 residues: CASSTKDRYYGYTF. The CDR3 DNA reads TGTGCCAGCAGTACCAAAGACAGGTACTATGGCTACACCTTC.